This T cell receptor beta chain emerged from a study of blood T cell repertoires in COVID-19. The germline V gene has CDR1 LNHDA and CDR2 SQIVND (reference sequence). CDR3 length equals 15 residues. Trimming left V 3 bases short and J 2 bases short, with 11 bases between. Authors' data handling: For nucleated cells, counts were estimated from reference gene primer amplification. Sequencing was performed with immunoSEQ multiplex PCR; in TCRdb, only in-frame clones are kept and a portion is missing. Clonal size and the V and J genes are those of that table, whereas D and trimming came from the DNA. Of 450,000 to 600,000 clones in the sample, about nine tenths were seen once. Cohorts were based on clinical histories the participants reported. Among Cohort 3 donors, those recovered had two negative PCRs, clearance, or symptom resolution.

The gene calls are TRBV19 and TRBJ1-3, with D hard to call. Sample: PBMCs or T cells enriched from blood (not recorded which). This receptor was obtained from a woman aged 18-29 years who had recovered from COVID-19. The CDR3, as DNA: TGTGCCAGTAGTATTAGTCTTACTGCTGGAAACACCATATATTTT. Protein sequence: CASSISLTAGNTIYF. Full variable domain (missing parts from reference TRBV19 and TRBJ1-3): DGGITQSPKYLFRKEGQNVTLSCEQNLNHDAMYWYRQDPGQGLRLIYYSQIVNDFQKGDIAEGYSVSREKKESFPLTVTSAQKNPTAFYLCASSISLTAGNTIYFGEGSWLTVV.